This T cell receptor beta chain was retrieved from a study of T cell changes during pregnancy in multiple sclerosis. The assay was immunoSEQ multiplex PCR, and TCRdb's table has in-frame clones only and misses some. The data contain some 60,000 clones, about 92% of them seen just once; the ten biggest clones take up about 0.9%. Between the trimmed V and J ends, which lost 6 bases and 0 bases, there was a span of 15 bases. CDR3 size: 15 residues. The germline V gene has CDR1 MNHEY and CDR2 SMNVEV (reference sequence). The sequence came from a female donor with multiple sclerosis, enrolled in a pregnancy study. V is TRBV27 and J is TRBJ2-7, with D possibly being TRBD1 (6 bases). The source was peripheral blood, collected in the first trimester of pregnancy. The CDR3 reads CASRSGTPSSYEQYF. As DNA, the CDR3 is TGTGCCAGCAGATCGGGGACACCCAGCTCCTACGAGCAGTACTTC.